This TCR beta chain is from a study of T cells after yellow fever vaccination. The overall study: Fractions low in cell number were prepared with SMART-Seq v4 Ultra Low Input.

V dropped 1 base and J dropped 1 base, with 7 bases sitting between them. In germline, CDR1 is SGHTA, CDR2 FQGTGA. This CDR3 is 14 amino acids long. A 5'RACE template-switching step, the method used to make TCR cDNA, added a universal primer site and UMIs. One entry per CDR3 protein, called by TCRdb with MiXCR from the 5' RACE reads. The profile covers about 120,000 distinct CDR3 sequences, with about 7% appearing a single time and 2.5% to 3.5% taken by the ten largest. Study results and limitations: Secondary responses were weaker yet peaked faster, day 5 versus 15.

This clonotype occurred many times. Its target is unknown. The source was CD4+ T cells sorted from PBMCs, collected about 49 days after the first yellow fever vaccination. This rearrangement joins TRBV7-3 to TRBJ1-1; no clear D gene. The clonotype originates from a man aged 18 to 29 who received the YFV17D yellow fever vaccine. CDR3 bases: TGTGCCAGCAGCTTAAGGAGCGGGAACACTGAAGCTTTCTTT. Translated: CASSLRSGNTEAFF.